These T cell receptor beta chains were read from a single sample in a study of T-cell reconstitution after alpha-beta-depleted transplantation in children. TCRdb ran MiXCR on the PCR reads and lists one entry per CDR3 protein. The sample records around 800,000 distinct CDR3 sequences, approximately 15% being singletons. The sequencing here drew on PBMCs, mostly from graft donor cells, taken 360 days after TCRalphabeta/CD19-depleted stem cell transplant. The receptor source for this set is a male patient between 5 and 17 years old who had a stem cell transplant for acute lymphoblastic leukemia, so the T cells may come from the graft donor. CDR3s include the opening cysteine and the closing phenylalanine or tryptophan. D genes are given only for firm matches. Clone size is given for some rows only: seen once, a few or many times, or a class if the clone is expanded.

.	TRBJ1-1	.	TRBV5-1	CASSLSVTEAFF	TGCGCCAGCAGCTTGTCCGTCACTGAAGCTTTCTTT
.	TRBJ2-5	.	TRBV27	CASRKGNTETQYF	TGTGCCAGCAGGAAGGGGAACACAGAGACCCAGTACTTC
.	TRBJ2-7	few	TRBV9	CASSVDGRAHYEQYF	TGTGCCAGCAGCGTAGACGGTCGGGCCCACTACGAGCAGTACTTC
.	TRBJ2-7	few	TRBV5-1	CASSFPSDSYEQYF	TGCGCCAGCAGCTTCCCTTCGGACTCCTACGAGCAGTACTTC
TRBD2	TRBJ2-5	.	TRBV7-8	CASSLYSGRMETQYF	TGTGCCAGCAGCTTGTATAGCGGGAGGATGGAGACCCAGTACTTC
.	TRBJ2-2	.	TRBV4-2	CASSQENRGGELFF	TGTGCCAGCAGCCAAGAAAATAGGGGGGGGGAGCTGTTTTTT
TRBD1	TRBJ1-2	many	TRBV29-1	CSVEAQGIHTF	TGCAGCGTTGAAGCACAGGGGATTCACACCTTC
TRBD2	TRBJ2-7	few	TRBV29-1	CSVVGSGPSYEQYF	TGCAGCGTTGTTGGTAGCGGGCCTTCCTACGAGCAGTACTTC
TRBD2	TRBJ2-1	.	TRBV12-3/TRBV12-4	CASSFAGGSYNEQFF	TGTGCCAGCAGTTTCGCGGGAGGGTCCTACAATGAGCAGTTCTTC
TRBD1	TRBJ1-5	.	TRBV9	CASSVGGTGNQPQHF	TGTGCCAGCAGCGTAGGAGGGACAGGGAATCAGCCCCAGCATTTT
.	TRBJ1-1	few	TRBV2	CASGRDTEAFF	TGTGCCAGCGGGAGGGACACTGAAGCTTTCTTT
TRBD1	TRBJ2-1	.	TRBV15	CATSSGTGGEQFF	TGTGCCACCAGCAGTGGGACAGGGGGTGAGCAGTTCTTC
.	TRBJ1-1	.	TRBV6-5	CASSYDGIMNTEAFF	TGTGCCAGCAGTTATGATGGGATCATGAACACTGAAGCTTTCTTT
.	TRBJ2-5	few	TRBV12-3/TRBV12-4	CASSQGTKETQYF	TGTGCCAGCAGTCAGGGGACCAAAGAGACCCAGTACTTC
.	TRBJ2-7	.	TRBV18	CASSPGGDYVQYF	TGTGCCAGCTCACCAGGGGGCGACTACGTGCAGTACTTC
TRBD1	TRBJ1-4	.	TRBV5-1	CASSWGQGVFNEKLFF	TGCGCCAGCAGCTGGGGACAGGGGGTATTTAATGAAAAACTGTTTTTT
.	TRBJ2-1	few	TRBV20-1	CSAHPGLHHEQFF	TGCAGTGCCCACCCGGGACTCCACCATGAGCAGTTCTTC
.	TRBJ2-2	.	TRBV29-1	CSVLDSRTGELFF	TGCAGCGTGTTAGACTCTCGAACCGGGGAGCTGTTTTTT
TRBD1	TRBJ2-3	.	TRBV2	CANPTGTAGNTQYF	TGTGCCAACCCTACCGGGACAGCCGGGAATACGCAGTATTTT
TRBD2	TRBJ2-1	.	TRBV20-1	CSARALPTSGSTQSYNEQFF	TGCAGTGCTAGGGCTCTCCCAACTAGCGGGAGTACTCAGTCCTACAATGAGCAGTTCTTC
.	TRBJ2-1	few	TRBV5-5	CASSLGIAKDRRYNEQFF	TGTGCCAGCAGCTTGGGGATCGCGAAAGACAGGAGATACAATGAGCAGTTCTTC
TRBD2	TRBJ2-1	many	TRBV10-3	CAIEAGQGSYNEQFF	TGTGCCATCGAAGCGGGGCAGGGCTCCTACAATGAGCAGTTCTTC
TRBD1	TRBJ2-4	.	TRBV9	CASSVGQGSYIQYF	TGTGCCAGCAGCGTGGGACAGGGCAGCTACATTCAGTACTTC
.	TRBJ2-2	few	TRBV5-1	CASSPEVVDTGELFF	TGCGCCAGCAGCCCGGAGGTGGTGGACACCGGGGAGCTGTTTTTT
.	TRBJ2-5	.	TRBV7-2	CASSLSRGLQETQYF	TGTGCCAGCAGCTTATCCCGGGGACTCCAAGAGACCCAGTACTTC
.	TRBJ2-7	few	TRBV7-9	CASSGTTGLSSYEQYF	TGTGCCAGCAGCGGGACGACAGGACTAAGCTCCTACGAGCAGTACTTC
TRBD1	TRBJ1-2	.	TRBV7-2	CASSLQGGVYYGYTF	TGTGCCAGCAGCTTACAGGGGGGTGTTTACTATGGCTACACCTTC
TRBD2	TRBJ2-5	few	TRBV12-5	CASGLGRTSGSVETQYF	TGTGCTAGTGGTTTGGGCCGGACTAGCGGGAGCGTGGAGACCCAGTACTTC
TRBD2	TRBJ2-7	few	TRBV28	CASSSGLAGDVDPYEQYF	TGTGCCAGCAGTTCCGGACTAGCGGGAGATGTTGATCCCTACGAGCAGTACTTC
TRBD1	TRBJ2-7	many	TRBV4-2	CASSPNDRASDEQYF	TGTGCCAGCAGCCCCAATGACAGGGCCTCCGACGAGCAGTACTTC
.	TRBJ1-3	.	TRBV6-1	CASSAGAGSSGNTIYF	TGTGCCAGCAGCGCTGGGGCCGGAAGCTCTGGAAACACCATATATTTT
TRBD1	TRBJ1-1	many	TRBV6-1	CASSSDRGTEAFF	TGTGCCAGCAGCTCGGACAGGGGCACTGAAGCTTTCTTT
TRBD2	TRBJ2-5	.	TRBV7-8	CASSSSGRASDGTQYF	TGTGCCAGCAGCTCTAGCGGGAGGGCCTCGGATGGGACCCAGTACTTC
.	TRBJ2-7	.	TRBV18	CASSSWSSYEQYF	TGTGCCAGCTCATCCTGGAGCTCCTACGAGCAGTACTTC
.	TRBJ1-1	many	TRBV9	CASSVEMGGGFTEAFF	TGTGCCAGCAGCGTAGAGATGGGAGGAGGTTTCACTGAAGCTTTCTTT
.	TRBJ1-6	.	TRBV5-1	CASSSHLGDSPLHF	TGCGCCAGCAGCTCCCATTTGGGGGATTCACCCCTCCACTTT
TRBD1	TRBJ1-6	few	TRBV2	CASSPGTGSSPLHF	TGTGCCAGCAGCCCAGGGACAGGGAGTTCACCCCTCCACTTT
.	TRBJ2-3	few	TRBV27	CASPKSTCTDTQYF	TGTGCCAGCCCTAAATCGACCTGCACAGATACGCAGTATTTT
.	TRBJ2-1	.	TRBV5-1	CASSPPRVNEQFF	TGCGCCAGCAGCCCCCCGCGGGTGAATGAGCAGTTCTTC
TRBD2	TRBJ2-5	.	TRBV5-6	CASSAGGYKETQYF	TGTGCCAGCAGCGCCGGGGGGTACAAAGAGACCCAGTACTTC
TRBD2	TRBJ2-1	.	TRBV4-1	CASSHMGGSGAFNEQFF	TGCGCCAGCAGCCACATGGGGGGGTCGGGAGCTTTCAATGAGCAGTTCTTC
.	TRBJ2-5	.	TRBV15	CATSNGAERETQYF	TGTGCCACCAGCAACGGGGCGGAGAGAGAGACCCAGTACTTC
TRBD1	TRBJ1-2	few	TRBV3-1	CASSRGQGGYGYTF	TGTGCCAGCAGCCGAGGACAGGGCGGCTATGGCTACACCTTC
TRBD2	TRBJ2-7	few	TRBV4-1	CASSQVITGTSNYEQYF	TGCGCCAGCAGCCAAGTCATAACCGGGACTAGCAACTACGAGCAGTACTTC
TRBD2	TRBJ2-1	few	TRBV10-3	CAISERGGRGYNEQFF	TGTGCCATCAGTGAGCGGGGCGGGAGGGGCTACAATGAGCAGTTCTTC
TRBD2	TRBJ2-7	many	TRBV5-6	CASSSLAGGPYEQYF	TGTGCCAGCAGCTCATTAGCGGGAGGGCCCTACGAGCAGTACTTC
.	TRBJ2-5	.	TRBV21-1	CATDREAGSQETQYF	TGTGCCACCGATCGTGAGGCAGGGAGTCAAGAGACCCAGTACTTC
.	TRBJ2-1	few	TRBV7-9	CATPGQFF	TGTGCCACCCCGGGGCAGTTCTTC
.	TRBJ1-4	few	TRBV7-6	CASSPRGGSNEKLFF	TGTGCCAGCAGCCCCCGGGGAGGTTCTAATGAAAAACTGTTTTTT
.	TRBJ2-5	.	TRBV20-1	CSANGLQKTQYF	TGCAGTGCTAATGGCCTTCAGAAGACCCAGTACTTC
TRBD2	TRBJ2-2	few	TRBV12-3/TRBV12-4	CASSPIAGGPVGGELFF	TGTGCCAGCAGTCCAATAGCGGGAGGGCCTGTAGGCGGGGAGCTGTTTTTT
TRBD2	TRBJ2-1	few	TRBV9	CASSFSMTSGDNEQFF	TGTGCCAGCAGTTTCTCGATGACTAGCGGAGACAATGAGCAGTTCTTC
TRBD2	TRBJ2-4	.	TRBV7-2	CASSLDGGGRGNIQYF	TGTGCCAGCAGCTTAGATGGGGGGGGTAGAGGAAACATTCAGTACTTC
.	TRBJ1-2	.	TRBV5-5	CASSLSLGQAYGYTF	TGTGCCAGCAGCTTATCCCTTGGGCAGGCCTATGGCTACACCTTC
TRBD2	TRBJ2-3	.	TRBV7-3	CASSLQAGGGLDTQYF	TGTGCCAGCAGCTTACAAGCGGGGGGTGGGCTAGATACGCAGTATTTT
TRBD2	TRBJ2-7	.	TRBV29-1	CSVGASGTAYEQYF	TGCAGCGTTGGGGCTAGCGGGACCGCCTACGAGCAGTACTTC
TRBD1	TRBJ2-4	.	TRBV20-1	CSARETGIAKNIQYF	TGCAGTGCTAGGGAGACAGGGATAGCCAAAAACATTCAGTACTTC
.	TRBJ2-5	many	TRBV27	CASSPRPYQETQYF	TGTGCCAGCAGTCCTCGCCCCTACCAAGAGACCCAGTACTTC
.	TRBJ2-1	few	TRBV7-2	CASSQLAVSYNEQFF	TGTGCCAGCAGCCAACTAGCTGTCTCCTACAATGAGCAGTTCTTC
TRBD1	TRBJ2-5	.	TRBV15	CATSRGQGAGEETQYF	TGTGCCACCAGCAGAGGACAGGGGGCGGGGGAAGAGACCCAGTACTTC